The rows below give T cell receptor beta chains drawn from one sample of a study of blood T cell repertoires in COVID-19. Profiling relied on immunoSEQ multiplex PCR, and the TCRdb table lists in-frame clones only, not all of them. The sample includes 250,000 to 350,000 clones, 85% to 90% of them seen just once. The specimen was peripheral blood. Every receptor here comes from a woman aged 50 to 60 with COVID-19, enrolled during active disease. Each CDR3 is given with its conserved first and last residue. The D gene is left open where the match is weak. The size field is filled for only some rows; it gives once, few, many or a size class.

abundance	v_gene	j_gene	d_gene	CDR3nt	CDR3aa
-	TRBV3-1/TRBV3-2	TRBJ1-1	-	TGTGCCAGCAGCCAAGCAGGGAGGGACACTGAAGCTTTCTTT	CASSQAGRDTEAFF
-	TRBV29-1	TRBJ1-4	TRBD1	TGCAGCGTTGGGGCCCCGGGACAGGGTAATGAAAAACTGTTTTTT	CSVGAPGQGNEKLFF
-	TRBV24-1	TRBJ2-5	-	TGTGCCACCAGGGGGAAGGGCCGGGGGCAAGAGACCCAGTACTTC	CATRGKGRGQETQYF
-	TRBV6-4	TRBJ1-2	TRBD1	TGTGCCAGCAGTGAGATAGGGGGCTTCGGTGGCTACACCTTC	CASSEIGGFGGYTF
-	TRBV9	TRBJ2-7	TRBD1	TGTGCCAGCAGCGTAGCCGGACAGGGGGCCTACGAGCAGTACTTC	CASSVAGQGAYEQYF
once	TRBV18	TRBJ2-7	TRBD2	TGTGCCAGCTCACCATTGGGGATTACTAGCGGCTACGAGCAGTACTTC	CASSPLGITSGYEQYF
-	TRBV7-2	TRBJ2-5	-	TGTGCCAGCAGCTTAGTGAGGTTTACCCAGTACTTC	CASSLVRFTQYF
-	TRBV19	TRBJ2-6	-	TGTGCCAGTAGTATAACGATGCGCTCTGGGGCCAACGTCCTGACTTTC	CASSITMRSGANVLTF
once	TRBV4-2	TRBJ2-7	TRBD2	TGTGCCAGCAGCCAAGCGACTAGCGGGGTCTACGAGCAGTACTTC	CASSQATSGVYEQYF
once	TRBV18	TRBJ1-6	-	TGTGCCAGCTCACCACGGCACTGGGAGACCCTCCACTTT	CASSPRHWETLHF
-	TRBV27	TRBJ2-3	TRBD2	TGTGCCAGCAGTTTATTGGCGGCGGGGGGGTCTAGCACAGATACGCAGTATTTT	CASSLLAAGGSSTDTQYF
-	TRBV5-1	TRBJ2-1	TRBD1	TGCGCCAGCAGCCTCCGGGACAGAGCTACTCATGAGCAGTTCTTC	CASSLRDRATHEQFF
-	TRBV5-1	TRBJ1-4	-	TGCGCCAGCAGCTTGGCCCTAGATGCAACTAATGAAAAACTGTTTTTT	CASSLALDATNEKLFF
few	TRBV11-2	TRBJ1-2	-	TGTGCCAGCAGCTCGGCGGGCAGGTGGAACTATGGCTACACCTTC	CASSSAGRWNYGYTF
-	TRBV6-2/TRBV6-3	TRBJ2-5	-	TGTGCCAGCAGTTACGGTCGTCTAGCAAAAGAGACCCAGTACTTC	CASSYGRLAKETQYF
-	TRBV11-2	TRBJ2-1	TRBD1	TGTGCCAGCAGCTTTTTGACAGGGACCTACAATGAGCAGTTCTTC	CASSFLTGTYNEQFF
-	TRBV7-9	TRBJ1-2	TRBD1	TGTGCCAGCAGCACCGGACAGGGCGCGGGCTACACCTTC	CASSTGQGAGYTF
-	TRBV15	TRBJ2-5	-	TGTGCCACCAGCAGAGATCCAACTAGTGGAGAGACCCAGTACTTC	CATSRDPTSGETQYF
-	TRBV7-6	TRBJ2-6	-	TGTGCCAGCACCTGGGAGCCCGGGGCCAACGTCCTGACTTTC	CASTWEPGANVLTF
-	TRBV28	TRBJ1-2	-	TGTGCCAGCAGTTTATCGGGGGGCAGAGGTGGCTACACCTTC	CASSLSGGRGGYTF
once	TRBV30	TRBJ1-1	-	TGTGCCTGGAGTTCACAGTTGAACACTGAAGCTTTCTTT	CAWSSQLNTEAFF
-	TRBV7-2	TRBJ2-7	-	TGTGCCAGCAGCTCATTCTGGGGCGGAGCCGAGCAGTACTTC	CASSSFWGGAEQYF
-	TRBV6-4	TRBJ2-1	-	TGTGCCAGCAGTCGGGACTTGGATTACAATGAGCAGTTCTTC	CASSRDLDYNEQFF
-	TRBV13	TRBJ1-1	-	TGTGCCAGCAGCCGAGACACTTATGAAGCTTTCTTT	CASSRDTYEAFF
-	TRBV3-1/TRBV3-2	TRBJ1-2	-	TGTGCCAGCAGCCAAGCGGGGTTTGTTAACTATGGCTACACCTTC	CASSQAGFVNYGYTF
-	TRBV6-6	TRBJ2-1	-	TGTGCCAGCAGTTACCGCAGGGAGGATGAGCAGTTCTTC	CASSYRREDEQFF
-	TRBV14	TRBJ2-1	-	TGTGCCAGCAGCCCCCCAAACAGGCCGTCGCAGTTCTTC	CASSPPNRPSQFF
once	TRBV6-6	TRBJ2-1	TRBD2	TGTGCCAGCAGACCCGGGACTAGCGGGTTCAATGAGCAGTTCTTC	CASRPGTSGFNEQFF
-	TRBV12-3/TRBV12-4	TRBJ2-2	-	TGTGCCAGCAGTTGGCGGGGGCCAGGGGAGCTGTTTTTT	CASSWRGPGELFF
-	TRBV7-2	TRBJ1-4	TRBD1	TGTGCCAGCAGCTTAGCCGGGACAGGGTATGAAAAACTGTTTTTT	CASSLAGTGYEKLFF
-	TRBV29-1	TRBJ2-7	TRBD2	TGCAGCGTAGTTACTAGCGGGTTATACGAGCAGTACTTC	CSVVTSGLYEQYF
-	TRBV7-9	TRBJ1-2	-	TGTGCCAGCAGCTCCGGGAACTATGGCTACACCTTC	CASSSGNYGYTF
once	TRBV5-1	TRBJ2-5	-	TGCGCCAGCAGCTGGCAGGGTGTCGCGGAGACCCAGTACTTC	CASSWQGVAETQYF
-	TRBV6-2/TRBV6-3	TRBJ2-3	TRBD2	TGTGCCAGCAGTAAAGGACTAGCGGTTACAGATACGCAGTATTTT	CASSKGLAVTDTQYF
-	TRBV11-2	TRBJ1-2	-	TGTGCCAGCAGCTTAGCACTTGACTATGGCTACACCTTC	CASSLALDYGYTF
once	TRBV5-1	TRBJ1-6	-	TGCGCCAGCAGCTCGCACCTGAGCTCCTATAATTCACCCCTCCACTTT	CASSSHLSSYNSPLHF
-	TRBV14	TRBJ1-1	TRBD1	TGTGCCAGCAGCGATGGACAGGTCGAAGCTTTCTTT	CASSDGQVEAFF
-	TRBV30	TRBJ2-3	TRBD1	TGTGCCTGGAGTTGGGACAGGTTCGTAGATACGCAGTATTTT	CAWSWDRFVDTQYF
-	TRBV7-6	TRBJ2-1	TRBD2	TGTGCCAGCAGCTGGTTTAGCGGGAAGGGGGATGAGCAGTTCTTC	CASSWFSGKGDEQFF
-	TRBV18	TRBJ2-7	-	TGTGCCAGCTCACCACCGTTGCAGGGATGGTCCTACGAGCAGTACTTC	CASSPPLQGWSYEQYF
-	TRBV18	TRBJ1-1	TRBD1	TGTGCCAGCTCACCCTCTTTGACAGGGTTTCGGACTGAAGCTTTCTTT	CASSPSLTGFRTEAFF
once	TRBV11-1	TRBJ1-2	-	TGTGCCAGCAGCTTCACAGGCGGGGGGCTGGAAGGCTACACCTTC	CASSFTGGGLEGYTF
few	TRBV18	TRBJ1-5	TRBD1	TGTGCCAGCGCAGACAGGGATCAGTCTCAGCCCCAGCATTTT	CASADRDQSQPQHF
-	TRBV24-1	TRBJ1-5	-	TGTGCCACCAGTGACGGAGGGGTCCCCAATCAGCCCCAGCATTTT	CATSDGGVPNQPQHF
once	TRBV5-6	TRBJ2-1	TRBD2	TGTGCCAGCATCGACGGGACTATTAGCTACAATGAGCAGTTCTTC	CASIDGTISYNEQFF
-	TRBV3-1/TRBV3-2	TRBJ2-5	TRBD2	TGTGCCAGCAGCCAAGAAGCCCAGGGACTATCGGCGGGAGGTGAGCAAGAGACCCAGTACTTC	CASSQEAQGLSAGGEQETQYF
-	TRBV4-2	TRBJ2-1	TRBD2	TGTGCCAGCAGCCCCGGGGTAGCGGGGTCCTACAATGAGCAGTTCTTC	CASSPGVAGSYNEQFF
-	TRBV5-4	TRBJ2-7	TRBD1	TGTGCCAGCAGCTTAACTGGGGACAGACTCTACGAGCAGTACTTC	CASSLTGDRLYEQYF
-	TRBV5-1	TRBJ1-4	TRBD1	TGCGCCAGCAGCGGCGACAGGGCGGATCTCGAAAAACTGTTTTTT	CASSGDRADLEKLFF
-	TRBV5-4	TRBJ2-7	-	TGTGCCAGCAGCCCTGGGTCCGGGGAGCAGTACTTC	CASSPGSGEQYF
-	TRBV28	TRBJ2-1	TRBD1	TGTGCCAGCAGTCCTGACAGGGGCGGGGAGTTCTTC	CASSPDRGGEFF
-	TRBV19	TRBJ2-7	TRBD2	TGTGCCAGTAGTTCCGGGACTAGCGGGAGATCGGCCCTCGAGCAGTACTTC	CASSSGTSGRSALEQYF
-	TRBV7-2	TRBJ2-1	-	TGTGCCAGCAGGCGGGACTTCTACAATGAGCAGTTCTTC	CASRRDFYNEQFF
-	TRBV28	TRBJ2-7	-	TGTGCCAGCAGTCCGTTGTGGGGGGCCTACGAGCAGTACTTC	CASSPLWGAYEQYF
-	TRBV2	TRBJ2-5	TRBD2	TGTGCCAGCAGTGTAGGTCTAGCGGGCGGTCAAGAGACCCAGTACTTC	CASSVGLAGGQETQYF
once	TRBV7-2	TRBJ2-7	TRBD2	TGTGCCAGCAGCTGGACTAGCGGCTCCTACGAGCAGTACTTC	CASSWTSGSYEQYF
-	TRBV19	TRBJ1-2	-	TGTGCCAGTAGTATAGTTCCCGATGGCTACACCTTC	CASSIVPDGYTF